The rows below give T cell receptor beta chains drawn from one sample of a study of blood T cell repertoires in COVID-19. Profiling relied on immunoSEQ multiplex PCR, and the TCRdb table lists in-frame clones only, not all of them. The sample has roughly 170,000 clones, approximately 90% seen once. Source material: peripheral blood. The receptors here all came from a woman in her 70s with COVID-19, enrolled during active disease. Each CDR3 is given with its conserved first and last residue. A D gene is named only where the DNA matches it firmly. Some rows mark clone size as missing; the rest say once, few, many or name a class of expanded clone.

>TRBV5-6|-|TRBJ1-5|-
CASSFYGGGQPQHF
TGTGCCAGCAGCTTCTACGGGGGAGGTCAGCCCCAGCATTTT
>TRBV29-1|TRBD1|TRBJ2-7|-
CSVDGQGLGEQYF
TGCAGCGTTGATGGACAGGGATTAGGCGAGCAGTACTTC
>TRBV11-2|TRBD2|TRBJ2-1|-
CASRSSGGLGNHEQFF
TGTGCCAGCAGATCCAGCGGGGGGCTGGGGAACCATGAGCAGTTCTTC
>TRBV29-1|-|TRBJ2-3|-
CSGDSTDTQYF
TGCAGCGGGGACTCCACAGATACGCAGTATTTT
>TRBV7-9|TRBD2|TRBJ2-5|-
CASTQVFSGSWETQYF
TGTGCCAGCACCCAAGTTTTTAGCGGGAGTTGGGAGACCCAGTACTTC
>TRBV11-2|TRBD2|TRBJ2-1|-
CASSLLAGGPSYNEQFF
TGTGCCAGCAGCTTACTAGCGGGAGGGCCTTCCTACAATGAGCAGTTCTTC
>TRBV4-3|-|TRBJ1-6|-
CASSQELPGNNSPLHF
TGCGCCAGCAGCCAAGAACTCCCAGGGAATAATTCACCCCTCCACTTT
>TRBV4-3|TRBD1|TRBJ1-6|-
CASRPQGGNSPLHF
TGCGCCAGCAGACCACAGGGGGGGAATTCACCCCTCCACTTT
>TRBV3-1/TRBV3-2|-|TRBJ2-7|-
CASSQDLYSTYEQYF
TGTGCCAGCAGCCAAGATTTGTACAGTACCTACGAGCAGTACTTC
>TRBV9|TRBD1|TRBJ1-3|-
CASRPGQERGNTIYF
TGTGCCAGCAGACCGGGACAGGAGAGAGGAAACACCATATATTTT
>TRBV5-1|TRBD1|TRBJ1-4|-
CASSSSGQGVRILFF
TGCGCCAGCAGCTCCAGCGGGCAGGGGGTTAGGATACTGTTTTTT
>TRBV6-5|-|TRBJ1-2|-
CASSYSLFSGNGYTF
TGTGCCAGCAGTTACAGTCTGTTTTCAGGAAATGGCTACACCTTC
>TRBV9|TRBD1|TRBJ2-7|-
CASSTRQGVPPYEQYF
TGTGCCAGCAGCACAAGACAGGGCGTCCCCCCGTACGAGCAGTACTTC
>TRBV18|-|TRBJ2-5|-
CASSPDAGQETQYF
TGTGCCAGCTCACCAGATGCAGGGCAAGAGACCCAGTACTTC
>TRBV3-1/TRBV3-2|TRBD2|TRBJ2-4|-
CASSQFAGGVIAKNIQYF
TGTGCCAGCAGCCAATTCGCGGGGGGAGTGATAGCCAAAAACATTCAGTACTTC
>TRBV24-1|TRBD2|TRBJ2-2|-
CATSANRGGTSYNTGELFF
TGTGCCACCAGTGCGAACAGGGGAGGGACTAGCTACAACACCGGGGAGCTGTTTTTT
>TRBV19|-|TRBJ2-3|-
CATMGIASTDTQYF
TGTGCCACAATGGGTATAGCTAGCACAGATACGCAGTATTTT
>TRBV30|TRBD1|TRBJ1-6|-
CAWSIGTANSPLHF
TGTGCCTGGAGCATCGGGACAGCTAATTCACCCCTCCACTTT
>TRBV28|TRBD2|TRBJ2-2|-
CASGTTGTSPGELFF
TGTGCCAGCGGCACAACCGGGACTAGCCCCGGGGAGCTGTTTTTT
>TRBV6-6|-|TRBJ2-7|-
CASSYFPDYSYEQYF
TGTGCCAGCAGTTACTTCCCAGATTACTCCTACGAGCAGTACTTC
>TRBV28|-|TRBJ1-1|-
CASNRGNTEAFF
TGTGCCAGCAACCGGGGGAACACTGAAGCTTTCTTT
>TRBV2|-|TRBJ1-1|-
CASRRGRVNTEAFF
TGTGCCAGCAGGAGAGGCAGGGTTAACACTGAAGCTTTCTTT
>TRBV7-6|TRBD2|TRBJ2-7|-
CASSLGLASSYEQYF
TGTGCCAGCAGCTTAGGACTAGCCAGCTCCTACGAGCAGTACTTC
>TRBV7-2|TRBD1|TRBJ1-5|-
CASSLEGAANQPQHF
TGTGCCAGCAGCTTAGAGGGGGCAGCAAATCAGCCCCAGCATTTT
>TRBV12-3/TRBV12-4|-|TRBJ1-1|once
CASMGQNTEAFF
TGTGCCAGCATGGGACAGAACACTGAAGCTTTCTTT
>TRBV28|TRBD1|TRBJ1-2|few
CASISTLGQTTNYGYTF
TGTGCCAGCATCTCAACCCTGGGACAGACTACTAACTATGGCTACACCTTC